The TCR beta chain described here comes from a study of CD8+ T cells in alopecia areata. Across the study: Treatment with tofacitinib (6 to 18 months) was followed by 6 months off drug.

The CDR3 contains 14 residues. V lost 4 bases, J lost 2 bases, and 12 bases lay in between. Germline V gene lookup returns CDR1 SQVTM and CDR2 ANQGSEA. Regarding treatment: oral pan-JAK inhibitor, 5-10 mg twice daily. Worth noting for this clone: What it binds is unknown.

General study findings and limits: During tofacitinib treatment, many expanded lesional clones remained in scalp and blood. With patients, TCR sharing proved less clear than in mice, a difference possibly related to HLA.

Reverse transcription of extracted RNA yielded cDNA, which provided the sequencing template. Data came from immunoSEQ multiplex PCR; TCRdb stores just in-frame clones and leaves some out. Of about 87,000 clones listed, about three quarters were seen once; the top ten hold approximately 15%. Material: CD8+ T cells sorted from blood, obtained at week 44, from a patient treated with tofacitinib. The chain recombines TRBV29-1 with TRBJ1-3; D may be TRBD1 (6 bases). The TCR comes from a human donor with alopecia areata. The CDR3 spells CSVVGGQAGNTIYF. The CDR3 nucleotides are TGCAGCGTTGTGGGGGGCCAGGCTGGAAACACCATATATTTT. Together with reference TRBV29-1 and TRBJ1-3, the CDR3 gives the full variable domain: SAVISQKPSRDICQRGTSLTIQCQVDSQVTMMFWYRQQPGQSLTLIATANQGSEATYESGFVIDKFPISRPNLTFSTLTVSNMSPEDSSIYLCSVVGGQAGNTIYFGEGSWLTVV.